This T cell receptor (beta chain) was obtained from a study of T cells in Graves' hyperthyroidism and ophthalmopathy. This clonotype was detected ten times or more. Amplified TCR beta CDR3 regions derived from RNA transcripts. The study used the HTBI primer set for a first-round RT-PCR of the TCR CDR3. TCRdb fed the multiplex PCR reads into MiXCR, producing one record per CDR3 protein. The data show under 350,000 distinct CDR3 sequences, over 20% seen once. Germline CDR1 is SGHTA and CDR2 is FQGTGA. Deletions cut 5 bases from V and 1 base from J, with 8 bases between. The CDR3 contains 13 residues. The study defined stable Graves' hyperthyroidism as no ophthalmopathy progression within 18 months.

The TCR sequence derives from a woman aged 50 to 60 with Graves' hyperthyroidism. Sequencing was performed on blood. The rearrangement links TRBV7-3 to TRBJ1-1, with a weak D call TRBD1 (5 bases). CDR3 sequence reads: CASSMTENTEAFF. Here the CDR3 DNA reads TGTGCCAGCAGCATGACAGAGAACACTGAAGCTTTCTTT.